These 29 T cell receptor beta chains were sequenced from one sample in a study of fetal regulatory T cell absence and autoimmunity. The repertoire was sequenced with immunoSEQ multiplex PCR; TCRdb's copy has only in-frame clones and lacks some. The sample records about 43,000 clones, around 83% being singletons. Sequenced input: cord blood. Every receptor here comes from a newborn boy with IPEX syndrome.

The genes are TRBV6-1 and TRBJ2-2; no clear D gene. V lost 11 bases and J lost 1, with 11 bases in between. Germline V lookup: CDR1 MNHNS, CDR2 SASEGT. The length of the CDR3 is 13 residues. The CDR3 nucleotides are TGTGCCGTCCTTCACAGGAACACCGGGGAGCTGTTTTTT. Protein: CAVLHRNTGELFF.

The V gene is TRBV6-5, the J gene TRBJ2-7; the D gene is possibly TRBD2 (6 bases). CDR1 is MNHEY, CDR2 SVGAGI, per germline. V lost 0 bases to trimming and J lost 2 bases, with 11 bases between them. The CDR3 is 15 residues long. CDR3 sequence (DNA): TGTGCCAGCAGTTACTCTGGCGGGATTGCCTACGAGCAGTACTTC. Encoded protein: CASSYSGGIAYEQYF.

The chain employs TRBV30 and TRBJ2-7; maybe TRBD1 (5 bases). The V end was cut by 0 bases, the J end by 6 bases, with 15 bases between. The CDR3 sequence is 14 residues long. CDR1 and CDR2 (germline): GTSNPN, SVGIG (reference sequence). The CDR3 nucleotides read TGTGCCTGGAGTGTAGGGTGGGGCTTGGGCGAGCAGTACTTC. This encodes CAWSVGWGLGEQYF.

V usage is TRBV27 and J usage is TRBJ1-2; unclear D gene. Trimming removed 5 bases from V and 1 base from J, with 14 bases in between. The CDR3 extends over 15 amino acids. The germline CDR1 and CDR2 sequences are MNHEY and SMNVEV (reference sequence). CDR3 bases: TGTGCCAGCAGTCCCCTCTCGTCGGGTAACTATGGCTACACCTTC. This encodes CASSPLSSGNYGYTF.

A word on this clone: Other nucleotide sequences from this sample produce the same CDR3. The chain has TRBV7-2 and TRBJ2-3, with D maybe TRBD2 (5 bases). Germline V gene data show CDR1 as SGHTA and CDR2 as FQGNSA. The ends were cut back, 0 bases at V and 1 base at J, with 5 bases in the middle. The CDR3 covers 14 residues. CDR3 loop: CASSLAGGTDTQYF. The CDR3, as DNA: TGTGCCAGCAGCTTAGCGGGAGGCACAGATACGCAGTATTTT.

The V and J genes are TRBV5-1 and TRBJ2-3, with 7 bases matching TRBD2. With 7 bases clipped from V and 3 bases from J, the junction kept 11 bases outside the gene matches. CDR1 SGHRS and CDR2 YFSETQ come from the germline V gene. The CDR3 contains 15 residues. The chain's CDR3 is CASRSRGSTTDTQYF. The DNA of the CDR3 is TGCGCCAGCCGATCGCGCGGGAGTACGACAGATACGCAGTATTTT.

This sequence joins TRBV5-5 and TRBJ1-2; D is unresolved. CDR1 and CDR2 from the germline V gene are SGHKS and YYEKEE (reference sequence). Between the trimmed V and J ends, which lost 2 bases and 2 bases, there was a span of 13 bases. The length of the CDR3 is 15 residues. The CDR3 DNA reads as TGTGCCAGCAGCTTCTCTCAGGAGGTGAACTATGGCTACACCTTC. Translation gives CASSFSQEVNYGYTF.

V and J are TRBV6-5 and TRBJ2-1; tentatively, D is TRBD2 (5 bases). Germline V gene lookup returns CDR1 MNHEY and CDR2 SVGAGI. CDR3 length: 15 amino acids. The V end lost 0 bases, the J end lost 0 bases, and 6 bases lay between the germline ends. CDR3 bases: TGTGCCAGCAGTTACTCCAGCGGCTCCTACAATGAGCAGTTCTTC. This sequence encodes CASSYSSGSYNEQFF.

This clone was counted only a few times. The gene calls are TRBV29-1 and TRBJ1-2; 9 bases align to TRBD1. The germline V gene encodes CDR1 SQVTM and CDR2 ANQGSEA. The junction had 1 base not matched to a gene; V was cut back by 6 bases and J by 5 bases. The CDR3 sequence is 11 residues long. The CDR3 loop is CSVGQGYGYTF. CDR3 nucleotide sequence: TGCAGCGTCGGACAGGGGTATGGCTACACCTTC.

This clone has just a few counts. The chain couples TRBV13 to TRBJ1-2; D is unclear. This CDR3 comprises 12 residues. With 2 bases removed from V and 8 bases from J, the gap between germline ends came to 9 bases. CDR1 PRHDT and CDR2 FYEKMQ come from the germline V gene (reference sequence). CDR3 loop: CASSLSGRGYTF. The CDR3 nucleotides are TGTGCCAGCAGCTTATCCGGGAGGGGCTACACCTTC. The full variable domain, in which reference TRBV13 and TRBJ1-2 provide the parts outside the CDR3, is AAGVIQSPRHLIKEKRETATLKCYPIPRHDTVYWYQQGPGQDPQFLISFYEKMQSDKGSIPDRFSAQQFSDYHSELNMSSLELGDSALYFCASSLSGRGYTFGSGTRLTVV.

CDR3 bases: TGTGCCAGCAGCGTAGGAGCGGGAATGAAAGATACGCAGTATTTT. Amino acid sequence: CASSVGAGMKDTQYF. V gene TRBV9 combines with J gene TRBJ2-3; 7 bases fit TRBD2. Trimming removed 0 bases from V and 5 bases from J; junction bases left unmatched: 6. The CDR3 runs 15 residues. Germline V gene data show CDR1 as SGDLS and CDR2 as YYNGEE.

The rearrangement joins TRBV28 to TRBJ2-5, with TRBD2 as a possible D gene (7 bases). Germline values: CDR1 MDHEN, CDR2 SYDVKM. V dropped 2 bases and J dropped 2 bases, with 15 bases sitting between them. The CDR3 covers 16 residues. The CDR3 DNA sequence: TGTGCCAGCAGTTTAGACGGGGGGCCCCCTCAAGAGACCCAGTACTTC. The encoded protein is CASSLDGGPPQETQYF.

CDR3 in amino acids: CASRPTGTVSYEQYF. CDR3 sequence (DNA): TGTGCCAGCAGGCCCACCGGGACAGTTTCCTACGAGCAGTACTTC. The V call is TRBV6-1, the J call TRBJ2-7; 7 positions match TRBD1. Germline V CDR1 and CDR2: MNHNS, SASEGT. This CDR3 contains 15 residues. Unmatched junction bases numbered 9, after V lost 6 bases and J lost 1 base.

This clone was observed once. The chain employs TRBV4-3 and TRBJ2-3, with a weak D call TRBD2 (6 bases). The germline CDR1 and CDR2 sequences are LGHNA and YSLEER. The CDR3 is 13 residues long. V lost 4 bases, J lost 4 bases, and 9 bases lay in between. The DNA of the CDR3 is TGCGCCAGCAGCCCCGGGGGTGCAGATACGCAGTATTTT. Translation: CASSPGGADTQYF.

The CDR3 sequence: CASSLQGAINEQFF. The CDR3 coding sequence is TGTGCCAGCAGCTTACAGGGGGCGATAAATGAGCAGTTCTTC. The chain couples TRBV7-6 to TRBJ2-1; 8 bases align to TRBD1. Germline lookup yields CDR1 SGHVS and CDR2 FNYEAQ. The CDR3 spans 14 residues. V shed 2 bases, J shed 7 bases, and the junction held 4 bases outside the gene matches.

This chain connects TRBV6-1 to TRBJ2-1; 9 bases match TRBD1. In germline, CDR1 is MNHNS, CDR2 SASEGT. V gave up 1 base and J gave up 1 base; unmatched junction bases: 2. The CDR3 has 16 amino acids. CDR3 loop: CASSEVGTGSYNEQFF. The CDR3 coding sequence is TGTGCCAGCAGTGAAGTCGGGACAGGGTCCTACAATGAGCAGTTCTTC.

The CDR3 loop is CASSLTGTNTEAFF. The CDR3, as DNA: TGTGCCAGCAGCTTGACAGGGACGAACACTGAAGCTTTCTTT. The chain links TRBV5-6 to TRBJ1-1; a weak D match, TRBD1 (6 bases). CDR1 and CDR2 (germline): SGHDT, YYEEEE. The CDR3 length is 14 residues. Trimming removed 1 base from V and 1 base from J, with 8 bases in between.

The chain employs TRBV6-5 and TRBJ2-5; 7 bases agree with TRBD1. The J call could be wrong; TRBJ2-7 is a better fit for the DNA end. The germline CDR1 and CDR2 sequences are MNHEY and SVGAGI. This CDR3 contains 15 residues. Here the CDR3 DNA reads TGTGCCAGCAGTTACGCCGTAAGGACAGGATACGAGCAGTACTTC. It is translated as CASSYAVRTGYEQYF.

The chain joins TRBV27 to TRBJ2-7; TRBD1 might be the D (6 bases). Germline CDR1 reads MNHEY; CDR2 reads SMNVEV (reference sequence). The CDR3 runs 14 residues. Trimming took 3 bases from V and 2 from J, leaving 11 bases between them. The CDR3: CASSFQEGAYEQYF. CDR3 nucleotide sequence: TGTGCCAGCAGTTTTCAAGAGGGGGCCTACGAGCAGTACTTC.

The rearrangement joins TRBV7-6 to TRBJ2-7; 12 bases line up with TRBD2. Looked up from germline, CDR1 is SGHVS and CDR2 is FNYEAQ. V gave up 5 bases and J gave up 3 bases; unmatched junction bases: 5. This CDR3 has 15 residues. CDR3 in DNA: TGTGCCAGCAGCCTAGGACTAGCGGGATTCTACGAGCAGTACTTC. Its translation is CASSLGLAGFYEQYF.

This chain joins TRBV11-3 and TRBJ2-2, with TRBD1 matching over 8 bases. The germline CDR1 and CDR2 sequences are SGHNT and YENEEA. The CDR3 consists of 14 residues. The V segment lost 5 bases and the J segment 7 bases; nucleotides outside the gene matches: 6. CDR3 sequence reads: CASSGRTGIGELFF. CDR3 coding DNA: TGTGCCAGCAGCGGTAGGACAGGGATCGGGGAGCTGTTTTTT.

This clone was seen a handful of times. The chain employs TRBV5-1 and TRBJ2-7; 15 bases line up with TRBD2. This CDR3 is 16 amino acids long. Germline CDR1 reads SGHRS; CDR2 reads YFSETQ. The junction had 6 bases not matched to a gene; V was cut back by 4 bases and J by 4 bases. The CDR3 region has the DNA TGCGCCAGCAGCGAGGACGGACTAGCGGGGGGGTACGAGCAGTACTTC. Translation gives CASSEDGLAGGYEQYF.

The chain is built from TRBV7-9 and TRBJ2-3; D unresolved. Germline V gene sequence: CDR1 SEHNR, CDR2 FQNEAQ (reference sequence). Trimming took off 5 bases at V and 10 bases at J, with 22 bases between the two ends. The CDR3 is 15 residues long. This CDR3 reads CASSPSPYGRLSQYF. The CDR3 coding sequence is TGTGCCAGCAGCCCTTCCCCCTACGGCCGGCTGTCGCAGTATTTT. Drawing the rest from reference TRBV7-9 and TRBJ2-3, the complete variable domain is DTGVSQNPRHKITKRGQNVTFRCDPISEHNRLYWYRQTLGQGPEFLTYFQNEAQLEKSRLLSDRFSAERPKGSFSTLEIQRTEQGDSAMYLCASSPSPYGRLSQYFGPGTRLTVL.

This chain joins TRBV4-1 and TRBJ2-7; no definite D call. The V end lost 0 bases, the J end lost 2 bases, and 8 bases lay between the germline ends. CDR3 size: 14 residues. The V gene's germline CDR1 is MGHRA and CDR2 YSYEKL. CDR3 nucleotides: TGCGCCAGCAGCCAAGAGACTGCCCCCTACGAGCAGTACTTC. Its translation is CASSQETAPYEQYF.

The rearrangement uses TRBV6-6 and TRBJ2-7; D possibly matches TRBD1 or TRBD2 (5 bases each). The V end was cut by 5 bases, the J end by 0 bases, with 17 bases between. Germline V gene data show CDR1 as MNHNY and CDR2 as SVGAGI (reference sequence). There are 16 residues in the CDR3. The CDR3 here is CASSLRTLRDSYEQYF. As DNA, the CDR3 is TGTGCCAGCAGTCTGCGGACACTTCGGGACTCCTACGAGCAGTACTTC.

A remark on this clone: Different DNA sequences within this sample yield the same CDR3. The V call is TRBV5-1, the J call TRBJ1-1; 8 bases fit TRBD1. Germline V CDR1 and CDR2: SGHRS, YFSETQ. The CDR3 consists of 17 residues. Unmatched junction bases numbered 12, after V lost 0 bases and J lost 5 bases. DNA for the CDR3: TGCGCCAGCAGCTTGGCATTCGCCGGGACAGGTAGAACTGAAGCTTTCTTT. This encodes CASSLAFAGTGRTEAFF.

The gene calls are TRBV5-4 and TRBJ1-1; TRBD1 is a possible D gene (6 bases). CDR3 size: 13 residues. Germline CDR1 is SGHNT and CDR2 is YYREEE (reference sequence). The germline V and J ends were trimmed by 4 bases and 1 base, with 8 bases remaining between them. CDR3 DNA sequence: TGTGCCAGCAGCCGGACAGCGAACACTGAAGCTTTCTTT. Translated: CASSRTANTEAFF.

The chain joins TRBV4-3 to TRBJ1-3; no reliable D call. CDR1 is LGHNA, CDR2 YSLEER, per germline. This CDR3 comprises 13 residues. Trimming left V 2 bases short and J 6 bases short, with 8 bases between. The CDR3 is CASSQRLQNTIYF. CDR3 in DNA: TGCGCCAGCAGCCAAAGACTGCAAAACACCATATATTTT.

The chain recombines TRBV7-6 with TRBJ2-3, with 8 positions matching TRBD2. V trimming: 1 base; J trimming: 4 bases; junction bases outside the gene matches: 1. This CDR3 is 14 amino acids long. Germline CDR1 and CDR2: SGHVS and FNYEAQ. This chain's CDR3 is CASSLVGGADTQYF. The CDR3 coding sequence is TGTGCCAGCAGCTTAGTCGGGGGGGCAGATACGCAGTATTTT.